The source of this T cell receptor (beta chain) is a study of blood T cell repertoires in COVID-19. About the study: Acute and convalescent COVID-19 specimens originated in the United States, Italy and Spain. Sources were T cells, B-cell-depleted T cells, or PBMCs; the material itself was cDNA or gDNA.

Germline CDR1 reads SGHRS; CDR2 reads YFSETQ. CDR3 length: 14 residues. Trimming at V came to 4 bases and at J to 0 bases, leaving 3 bases not matched to a gene. Method: immunoSEQ multiplex PCR; TCRdb's copy keeps in-frame clones and lacks some. The sample includes 150,000 to 200,000 clones, around 87% seen only once; the top ten take nearly 2.5%. The origin of this receptor is a man between 40 and 49 years old with active or convalescent COVID-19. V gene TRBV5-1 combines with J gene TRBJ2-5; 7 nucleotides align to TRBD2. Source material: peripheral blood. CDR3 in amino acids: CASSPGGNQETQYF. For the CDR3, the DNA is TGCGCCAGCAGCCCCGGGGGGAACCAAGAGACCCAGTACTTC.